Listed below are T cell receptor beta chains from one sample, sequenced in a study of blood T cell repertoires in COVID-19. Some clones are missing from TCRdb's copy, which holds only in-frame ones; the method was immunoSEQ multiplex PCR. The sample has approximately 300,000 clones, approximately 84% seen once. Sequenced input: PBMCs or T cells enriched from blood (not recorded which). The receptor source for this set is a woman aged 18-30 years who had recovered from COVID-19. CDR3s include the opening cysteine and the closing phenylalanine or tryptophan. A D gene is named only where the DNA matches it firmly. Rows give clone size only sometimes, using once, few, many, or a class for an expanded clone.

v_gene: TRBV2; d_gene: TRBD1; j_gene: TRBJ1-3; abundance: once; CDR3nt: TGTGCCAGCAGTGGATTTGGGACAGGGTCCTCTGGAAACACCATATATTTT; CDR3aa: CASSGFGTGSSGNTIYF
v_gene: TRBV19; d_gene: .; j_gene: TRBJ1-2; abundance: .; CDR3nt: TGTGCCAGTAGTTTTAATCCGGGGTGGAATGGCTACACCTTC; CDR3aa: CASSFNPGWNGYTF
v_gene: TRBV7-9; d_gene: .; j_gene: TRBJ2-7; abundance: .; CDR3nt: TGTGCCAGCAGCCCGTCCTACGAGCAGTACTTC; CDR3aa: CASSPSYEQYF
v_gene: TRBV5-4; d_gene: TRBD1; j_gene: TRBJ2-4; abundance: .; CDR3nt: TGTGCCAGCAGCTCAATGACAGGGAATATAGCCAAAAACATTCAGTACTTC; CDR3aa: CASSSMTGNIAKNIQYF
v_gene: TRBV12-3/TRBV12-4; d_gene: .; j_gene: TRBJ1-5; abundance: .; CDR3nt: TGTGCCAGCGGGCAGGGTGCTCAGCCCCAGCATTTT; CDR3aa: CASGQGAQPQHF
v_gene: TRBV4-1; d_gene: .; j_gene: TRBJ2-4; abundance: .; CDR3nt: TGCGCCAGCAGCCCCCTTGGGGTCAGGGCGGCCGTGCACATTCAGTACTTC; CDR3aa: CASSPLGVRAAVHIQYF
v_gene: TRBV9; d_gene: .; j_gene: TRBJ1-5; abundance: .; CDR3nt: TGTGCCAGCAGCGTAGGTGGGGGGAGCGGCCAGCCCCAGCATTTT; CDR3aa: CASSVGGGSGQPQHF
v_gene: TRBV27; d_gene: .; j_gene: TRBJ1-2; abundance: .; CDR3nt: TGTGCCAGCACTCCCGTGGGGAGCGTGTCTAAGCGGGGTGGCTACACCTTC; CDR3aa: CASTPVGSVSKRGGYTF
v_gene: TRBV19; d_gene: TRBD1; j_gene: TRBJ2-2; abundance: .; CDR3nt: TGTGCCAGTAGTATGGACAGGACGAACACCGGGGAGCTGTTTTTT; CDR3aa: CASSMDRTNTGELFF
v_gene: TRBV2; d_gene: TRBD1; j_gene: TRBJ2-7; abundance: .; CDR3nt: TGTGCCAGCAGACAGACAGGGACCTTGTACGAGCAGTACTTC; CDR3aa: CASRQTGTLYEQYF
v_gene: TRBV7-3; d_gene: .; j_gene: TRBJ2-3; abundance: .; CDR3nt: TGTGCCAGCAGCTGGGCCTCCACAGATACGCAGTATTTT; CDR3aa: CASSWASTDTQYF
v_gene: TRBV7-3; d_gene: TRBD1; j_gene: TRBJ2-2; abundance: few; CDR3nt: TGTGCCAGCAGCTTAGGGACAGGGGGCGGGGAGCTGTTTTTT; CDR3aa: CASSLGTGGGELFF
v_gene: TRBV4-2; d_gene: .; j_gene: TRBJ1-1; abundance: .; CDR3nt: TGTGCCAGCAGCCAAGATCCCTCAGGGGTGGGGAACACTGAAGCTTTCTTT; CDR3aa: CASSQDPSGVGNTEAFF
v_gene: TRBV18; d_gene: .; j_gene: TRBJ1-1; abundance: .; CDR3nt: TGTGCCAGCTCACCAGGGGACTCGACTGAAGCTTTCTTT; CDR3aa: CASSPGDSTEAFF
v_gene: TRBV4-1; d_gene: TRBD1; j_gene: TRBJ2-6; abundance: .; CDR3nt: TGCGCCAGCAGCCCGAGGGGGCCCGGGGCCAACGTCCTGACTTTC; CDR3aa: CASSPRGPGANVLTF
v_gene: TRBV29-1; d_gene: .; j_gene: TRBJ1-1; abundance: .; CDR3nt: TGCAGCGTTGGACTACAGGGGAACACTGAAGCTTTCTTT; CDR3aa: CSVGLQGNTEAFF
v_gene: TRBV4-2; d_gene: .; j_gene: TRBJ2-7; abundance: .; CDR3nt: TGTGCCAGCAGCCAAGCGGGATCTGCCTACGAGCAGTACTTC; CDR3aa: CASSQAGSAYEQYF
v_gene: TRBV28; d_gene: TRBD1; j_gene: TRBJ2-1; abundance: .; CDR3nt: TGTGCCAGCAGTTACCTTTCCGGGACAGAATACAATGAGCAGTTCTTC; CDR3aa: CASSYLSGTEYNEQFF